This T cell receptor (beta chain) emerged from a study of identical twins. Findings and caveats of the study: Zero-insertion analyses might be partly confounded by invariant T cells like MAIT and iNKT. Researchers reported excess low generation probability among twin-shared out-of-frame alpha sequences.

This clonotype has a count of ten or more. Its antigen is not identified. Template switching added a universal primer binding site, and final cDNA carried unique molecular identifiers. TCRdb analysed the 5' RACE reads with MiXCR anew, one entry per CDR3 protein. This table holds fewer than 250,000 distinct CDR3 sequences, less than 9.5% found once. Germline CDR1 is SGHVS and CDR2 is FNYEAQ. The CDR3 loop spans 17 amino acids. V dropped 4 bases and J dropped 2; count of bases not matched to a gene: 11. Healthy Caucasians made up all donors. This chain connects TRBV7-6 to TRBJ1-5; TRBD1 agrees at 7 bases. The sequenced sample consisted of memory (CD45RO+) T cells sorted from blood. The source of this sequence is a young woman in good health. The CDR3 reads CASSSSKDRWGNQPQHF. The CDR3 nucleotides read TGTGCCAGCAGCTCTTCTAAGGACAGGTGGGGCAATCAGCCCCAGCATTTT.